This TCR beta chain was retrieved from a study of regulatory T cells in long-lasting Graves disease. Study-level findings and limits: Lower TCR diversity was seen in persistent Graves' patients than in newly diagnosed ones. Newly diagnosed patients shared 950 to 1,000 public clonotypes; persistent patients shared around 2,500. Persistent disease was associated with favored TRBV28 usage and with favored use of TRBJ1-2 and TRBJ2-5.

Arm-PCR of CDR3 regions and iRepertoire HTBI primers were the basis on which TCR beta libraries were built. Using its own MiXCR run on the multiplex PCR reads, TCRdb lists one record per CDR3 protein. This sample carries hundreds of thousands of distinct CDR3 sequences, 15% to 20% of them seen once, and the ten largest clones take about 17%. This CDR3 has 13 residues. V gave up 6 bases and J gave up 6 bases; unmatched junction bases: 4. Germline V gene lookup returns CDR1 KGHDR and CDR2 SFDVKD. Time point described: newly diagnosed GD, antithyroid drugs for less than 3 months. There was RNA extracted from PBMCs, and the TCR library was made from it. As regards this clonotype: Its antigen is not identified.

The same sample was also studied in work on T cells in Graves' hyperthyroidism and ophthalmopathy. That work contributes: An absence of ophthalmopathy progression within 18 months meant stable Graves' hyperthyroidism.

The sequenced sample was peripheral blood mononuclear cells (PBMCs), obtained at new diagnosis, from a patient treated with antithyroid drugs. The TCR was taken from a woman in her 30s with Graves disease. The chain recombines TRBV24-1 with TRBJ2-1; 7 nucleotides line up with TRBD2. The CDR3 loop is CATSRSGTNEQFF. CDR3 nucleotide sequence: TGTGCCACCAGTAGAAGCGGGACCAATGAGCAGTTCTTC.